The rows below give T cell receptor beta chains drawn from one sample of a study of cytomegalovirus exposure and HLA in healthy donors. The table came from immunoSEQ multiplex PCR; TCRdb's copy has only in-frame clones and leaves some out. The sample has about 170,000 clones, roughly 71% seen once. What was sequenced was PBMCs. The receptors were gathered from a girl between 10 and 17 years old in good health and CMV-seronegative. Each CDR3 is given with its conserved first and last residue. A D gene is named only where the DNA matches it firmly. Not all rows give a size; the values are once, few, many and, for expanded clones, a class.

V	J	D	size	CDR3	DNA
TRBV5-1	TRBJ1-1	TRBD1	once	CASSFTGTDAEAFF	TGCGCCAGCAGCTTCACCGGGACAGACGCGGAAGCTTTCTTT
TRBV5-6	TRBJ2-5	TRBD1	-	CASSWTGVGETQYF	TGTGCCAGCAGCTGGACAGGGGTCGGAGAGACCCAGTACTTC
TRBV30	TRBJ1-4	-	-	CAWSPGFEKLFF	TGTGCCTGGAGTCCGGGGTTTGAAAAACTGTTTTTT
TRBV2	TRBJ1-3	-	-	CARPGTPGNTIYF	TGTGCCCGACCCGGGACACCTGGAAACACCATATATTTT
TRBV6-1	TRBJ1-2	-	-	CASSPTGRDYGYTF	TGTGCCAGCAGTCCGACAGGTCGAGACTATGGCTACACCTTC
TRBV5-1	TRBJ2-1	TRBD1	-	CASSLGTGAYNEQFF	TGCGCCAGCAGCTTGGGGACAGGGGCCTACAATGAGCAGTTCTTC
TRBV9	TRBJ2-3	TRBD2	-	CASSVGPGGLGTDTQYF	TGTGCCAGCAGCGTAGGGCCGGGGGGGCTTGGCACAGATACGCAGTATTTT
TRBV7-2	TRBJ2-2	-	-	CASSLGHGSGELFF	TGTGCCAGCAGCTTGGGACACGGCAGCGGGGAGCTGTTTTTT
TRBV7-8	TRBJ2-7	-	-	CASSSGRDYEQYF	TGCGCCAGCAGCTCGGGCAGGGACTACGAGCAGTACTTC
TRBV19	TRBJ1-5	TRBD1	few	CASRSTGEWIEQPQHF	TGTGCCAGTAGGTCAACAGGGGAGTGGATAGAACAGCCCCAGCATTTT
TRBV5-1	TRBJ1-3	-	-	CASSLNREGNTIYF	TGCGCCAGCAGCTTGAACAGGGAAGGGAACACCATATATTTT
TRBV6-6	TRBJ2-3	-	-	CASNPEGAHPTDTQYF	TGTGCCAGCAACCCGGAGGGGGCCCACCCCACAGATACGCAGTATTTT
TRBV7-9	TRBJ2-7	-	-	CASSLETGGEQYF	TGTGCCAGCAGCTTAGAGACAGGAGGCGAGCAGTACTTC
TRBV9	TRBJ2-5	-	-	CASSATLAPQETQYF	TGTGCCAGCAGCGCAACACTAGCCCCTCAAGAGACCCAGTACTTC
TRBV25-1	TRBJ1-2	TRBD1	-	CASTKGADYGYTF	TGTGCCAGCACCAAGGGGGCTGACTATGGCTACACCTTC
TRBV27	TRBJ2-7	TRBD1	-	CASSWTGALDEQYF	TGTGCCAGCAGTTGGACAGGGGCGCTAGACGAGCAGTACTTC
TRBV12-5	TRBJ2-1	TRBD1	-	CASGNQGGEQFF	TGTGCTAGTGGAAATCAAGGGGGCGAGCAGTTCTTC
TRBV7-7	TRBJ1-3	-	-	CASSSGIGDTIYF	TGTGCTAGCAGCTCGGGAATCGGGGACACCATATATTTT
TRBV5-6	TRBJ1-1	-	medium-sized	CASSLVTVNTEAFF	TGTGCCAGCAGCTTGGTCACAGTGAACACTGAAGCTTTCTTT
TRBV5-1	TRBJ1-5	TRBD1	few	CASSLTGDVNQPQHF	TGCGCCAGCAGCTTGACAGGGGACGTGAATCAGCCCCAGCATTTT
TRBV5-1	TRBJ1-5	-	-	CASSLEGGDEPQHF	TGCGCCAGCAGCTTGGAGGGGGGGGACGAACCCCAGCATTTT
TRBV5-1	TRBJ1-6	-	few	CASSLPGDNSPLHF	TGCGCCAGCAGCTTGCCAGGGGATAATTCACCCCTCCACTTT
TRBV7-8	TRBJ2-7	TRBD2	-	CASSPIAGGQFEQYF	TGTGCCAGCAGCCCCATAGCGGGGGGGCAGTTCGAGCAGTACTTC
TRBV7-9	TRBJ2-1	-	few	CASSSQGGEQFF	TGTGCCAGCAGCTCCCAGGGGGGTGAGCAGTTCTTC
TRBV4-1	TRBJ1-2	TRBD1	-	CASSQLDRGQDGYTF	TGCGCCAGCAGCCAGTTAGACAGGGGGCAGGATGGCTACACCTTC
TRBV6-1	TRBJ2-7	-	-	CASTGDSVYEQYF	TGTGCCAGCACGGGAGACAGTGTCTACGAGCAGTACTTC
TRBV5-1	TRBJ2-7	TRBD1	-	CASSDGQGYNEQYF	TGCGCCAGCAGCGACGGACAGGGTTACAACGAGCAGTACTTC